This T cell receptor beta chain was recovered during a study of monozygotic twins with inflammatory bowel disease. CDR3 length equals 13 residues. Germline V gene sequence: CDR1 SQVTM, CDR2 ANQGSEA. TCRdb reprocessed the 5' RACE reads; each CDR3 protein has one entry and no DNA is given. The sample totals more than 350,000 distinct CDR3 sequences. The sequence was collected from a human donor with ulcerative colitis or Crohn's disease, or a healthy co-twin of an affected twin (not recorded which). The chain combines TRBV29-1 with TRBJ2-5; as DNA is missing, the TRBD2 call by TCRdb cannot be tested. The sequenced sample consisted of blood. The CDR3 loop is CSVEPRGQETQYF.